This TCR beta chain was captured by sequencing in a study of blood T cell repertoires in COVID-19. Germline V lookup: CDR1 SGHKS, CDR2 YYEKEE (reference sequence). V trimming: 1 base; J trimming: 7 bases; junction bases outside the gene matches: 11. The length of the CDR3 is 17 residues. This clone was counted between two and nine times. Original processing methods: Nucleated cell number was recorded as an estimate derived from reference gene primer amplification. Clones were read by immunoSEQ multiplex PCR, and TCRdb kept only the in-frame ones, dropping some. The D gene and trimming were derived from the DNA, and the V and J assignments and clone size from that table. Altogether tens of thousands of clones are present, more than 65% being singletons, with the ten largest covering under 75%.

The sequence came from an elderly man with acute or convalescent COVID-19. The chain combines TRBV5-5 with TRBJ2-1; 10 nucleotides agree with TRBD2. The sequencing input was peripheral blood. CDR3 in DNA: TGTGCCAGCAGCTTGAGTATAGCGGGAGGCCCCCGGAATGAGCAGTTCTTC. Translation gives CASSLSIAGGPRNEQFF.